The 26 T cell receptor beta chains given below trace back to one sample, sequenced in a study of T cells in localized non-small cell lung cancer. Data came from immunoSEQ multiplex PCR; TCRdb stores just in-frame clones and leaves some out. The table records fewer than 100,000 clones, around 82% of them present only once. This material consisted of peripheral blood, taken before any cancer treatment. The receptors shown here come from a female donor of 60 years or more with stage I lung adenocarcinoma.

The chain uses TRBV6-1 and TRBJ1-1, with D unresolved. V was clipped by 5 bases and J by 4 bases, with 14 bases between them. This CDR3 is 14 amino acids long. CDR1 and CDR2 (germline): MNHNS, SASEGT. CDR3 coding DNA: TGTGCCAGCAGTCCGAACAGAGGTAGCACTGAAGCTTTCTTT. Translation: CASSPNRGSTEAFF.

CDR3 DNA: TGTGCCATCAGTGTGCAGGGGACCTACGAGCAGTACTTC. Translated, it gives CAISVQGTYEQYF. The J gene is TRBJ2-7, the V gene TRBV10-3, with D perhaps matching TRBD1 (6 bases). Between the trimmed V and J ends, which lost 4 bases and 2 bases, there was a span of 9 bases. Germline CDR1 reads ENHRY; CDR2 reads SYGVKD. This CDR3 is 13 amino acids long.

The rearrangement uses TRBV9 and TRBJ1-2; tentative D call: TRBD1 (5 bases). Germline V gene data show CDR1 as SGDLS and CDR2 as YYNGEE. This CDR3 region has 15 residues. V lost 1 base and J lost 5, with 15 bases in between. In nucleotides, the CDR3 is TGTGCCAGCAGCGTAAATCCGGAGTCAGGGTATGGCTACACCTTC. Its translation: CASSVNPESGYGYTF. The entire variable domain, with the rest obtained from reference TRBV9 and TRBJ1-2, is as follows: DSGVTQTPKHLITATGQRVTLRCSPRSGDLSVYWYQQSLDQGLQFLIQYYNGEERAKGNILERFSAQQFPDLHSELNLSSLELGDSALYFCASSVNPESGYGYTFGSGTRLTVV.

This chain links TRBV28 with TRBJ1-1; D is ambiguous. Between the trimmed V and J ends, which lost 3 bases and 1 base, there was a span of 9 bases. The CDR3 has 14 residues. The V gene's germline CDR1 is MDHEN and CDR2 SYDVKM. The CDR3 loop reads CASSLITTNTEAFF. CDR3 nucleotide sequence: TGTGCCAGCAGTTTGATCACTACGAACACTGAAGCTTTCTTT. The variable domain in full, completed from reference TRBV28 and TRBJ1-1, reads DVKVTQSSRYLVKRTGEKVFLECVQDMDHENMFWYRQDPGLGLRLIYFSYDVKMKEKGDIPEGYSVSREKKERFSLILESASTNQTSMYLCASSLITTNTEAFFGQGTRLTVV.

V is TRBV4-1 and J is TRBJ1-2; D remains unclear. This CDR3 has 16 residues. Germline V gives CDR1 MGHRA, CDR2 YSYEKL. V was trimmed by 0 bases and J by 3 bases, leaving 14 bases between them. The CDR3 bases are TGCGCCAGCAGCCAAGATCCCGACCCGGCGGACTATGGCTACACCTTC. It codes for CASSQDPDPADYGYTF.

The chain recombines TRBV29-1 with TRBJ2-5, with 7 bases aligning to TRBD1. Germline CDR1 reads SQVTM; CDR2 reads ANQGSEA. The V and J ends lost 4 bases and 3 bases, in that order; junction bases with no gene match: 2. This CDR3 has 12 amino acids. CDR3 in amino acids: CSVADREETQYF. The CDR3 region has the DNA TGCAGCGTTGCTGACAGGGAAGAGACCCAGTACTTC.

This chain joins TRBV28 and TRBJ2-6, with TRBD2 identical over 8 bases. This CDR3 is 16 amino acids long. Germline assignment: CDR1 MDHEN and CDR2 SYDVKM. The ends lost 5 bases at V and 0 bases at J; junction bases unmatched: 3. CDR3 loop: CASSPSGSSGANVLTF. For the CDR3, the DNA is TGTGCCAGCAGTCCGAGCGGGAGCTCTGGGGCCAACGTCCTGACTTTC.

With respect to this clone: One end of the junction fails to match germline, which may point to a read error. V usage is TRBV18 and J usage is TRBJ1-2; D not certain. The germline V gene encodes CDR1 KGHSH and CDR2 LQKENI. This CDR3 contains 14 residues. CDR3 DNA: TGTGCCAGCTCACCACCGGAGGCCAGGACCCGGATTCTATTC. Translating it yields CASSPPEARTRILF.

The rearrangement links TRBV4-1 to TRBJ1-5, with D possibly being TRBD1 (6 bases). Trimming pared 1 base from V and 13 bases from J, leaving 11 bases between. The germline V gene has CDR1 MGHRA and CDR2 YSYEKL. The CDR3 totals 12 residues. CDR3 protein: CASSQVGGRQHF. In DNA, the CDR3 is TGCGCCAGCAGCCAAGTAGGGGGACGACAGCATTTT.

V and J are TRBV7-9 and TRBJ1-1, with 7 positions matching TRBD1. V dropped 5 bases and J dropped 1; count of bases not matched to a gene: 4. Germline CDR1 is SEHNR and CDR2 is FQNEAQ (reference sequence). CDR3 length equals 14 residues. The CDR3 protein is CASSPGTENTEAFF. CDR3 DNA sequence: TGTGCCAGCAGCCCGGGGACAGAGAACACTGAAGCTTTCTTT.

The J gene is TRBJ1-1, the V gene TRBV6-1, with 7 bases aligning to TRBD1. The CDR3 spans 14 residues. J was trimmed by 4 bases and V by 2 bases; bases with no gene match: 4. Germline V gene data show CDR1 as MNHNS and CDR2 as SASEGT. Here the CDR3 DNA reads TGTGCCAGCAGTGAACAGACAGGGATCACTGAAGCTTTCTTT. This translates into CASSEQTGITEAFF.

This chain links TRBV5-5 with TRBJ2-7; weak D call: TRBD2 (5 bases). Trimming took 1 base from V and 2 from J, leaving 13 bases between them. This CDR3 is built from 15 residues. CDR1 is SGHKS and CDR2 is YYEKEE in the germline V gene (reference sequence). The CDR3, as DNA: TGTGCCAGCAGCTTGTTCGCGGGCCAGACCTACGAGCAGTACTTC. Protein: CASSLFAGQTYEQYF.

J is TRBJ1-1 and V is TRBV11-3; D is possibly TRBD1 (6 bases). The CDR3 is 13 residues long. V was pared by 4 bases and J by 4 bases, with 10 bases between. Germline CDR1 is SGHNT and CDR2 is YENEEA. In DNA form, the CDR3 reads TGTGCCAGCAGCTCAGGGGATGGCACTGAAGCTTTCTTT. This gives the protein CASSSGDGTEAFF.

This sequence joins TRBV9 and TRBJ2-3, with D uncertain. Trimming left V 0 bases short and J 0 bases short, with 8 bases between. The CDR3 extends over 15 amino acids. Germline-derived CDR1 and CDR2 are SGDLS and YYNGEE. The CDR3 nucleotides read TGTGCCAGCAGCGTAGGTACAACTAGCACAGATACGCAGTATTTT. Residues: CASSVGTTSTDTQYF.

This rearrangement joins TRBV5-8 to TRBJ2-1; 12 bases match TRBD2. The CDR3 totals 19 residues. With 3 bases clipped from V and 0 bases from J, the junction kept 10 bases outside the gene matches. CDR1 is SGHTS, CDR2 YDEGEE, per germline. CDR3 in DNA: TGTGCCAGCAGCTCCCTCGGGACTAGCGGGTTCCTCTCCTACAATGAGCAGTTCTTC. Translation: CASSSLGTSGFLSYNEQFF.

V and J are TRBV19 and TRBJ2-7, with 7 bases that match TRBD2. V lost 6 bases to trimming and J lost 5 bases; unmatched junction nucleotides: 10. The germline V gene encodes CDR1 LNHDA and CDR2 SQIVND (reference sequence). This CDR3 is built from 14 residues. The CDR3 loop is CASRLLAGANEQYF. DNA of the CDR3: TGTGCCAGTAGACTCCTGGCGGGAGCCAACGAGCAGTACTTC.

This clone has more than one count but fewer than ten. The J gene is TRBJ2-3, the V gene TRBV19, with D tentatively TRBD1 (6 bases). CDR3 length: 14 residues. The germline V gene has CDR1 LNHDA and CDR2 SQIVND (reference sequence). V shed 9 bases and J shed 4 bases, with 17 bases lying between them. In DNA form, the CDR3 reads TGTGCCAGCGGCCAATACAGGGTAGCAGATACGCAGTATTTT. Its translation is CASGQYRVADTQYF.

The CDR3 region is CASSLTGNRSPLHF. The DNA for the CDR3 is TGTGCCAGCAGCTTAACAGGGAACAGATCACCCCTCCACTTT. The V call is TRBV7-3, the J call TRBJ1-6; no clear D gene. The germline V and J ends were trimmed by 0 bases and 10 bases, with 10 bases remaining between them. This CDR3 is built from 14 residues. Germline V gene data show CDR1 as SGHTA and CDR2 as FQGTGA.

The rearrangement links TRBV30 to TRBJ2-5; 7 bases line up with TRBD2. The CDR3 has 13 residues. Per the germline V gene, CDR1 is GTSNPN and CDR2 is SVGIG (reference sequence). V shed 1 base, J shed 3 bases, and the junction held 2 bases outside the gene matches. The CDR3 DNA reads as TGTGCCTGGAGTGGGGGGGGGAAAGAGACCCAGTACTTC. Translated, it gives CAWSGGGKETQYF.

With respect to this clone: Additional DNA sequences in this sample encode the identical CDR3. The chain carries TRBV11-3 and TRBJ2-3, with 7 nucleotides matching TRBD2. V was pared by 5 bases and J by 3 bases, with 8 bases of the junction left unmatched. The CDR3 extends over 15 amino acids. CDR1 and CDR2 from the germline V gene are SGHNT and YENEEA. The CDR3 nucleotides read TGTGCCAGCAGCCCGGGGGGAGGGCCTACAGATACGCAGTATTTT. It encodes CASSPGGGPTDTQYF.

The chain combines TRBV7-9 with TRBJ2-1; TRBD2 agrees at 9 bases. With V trimmed by 6 bases and J by 6 bases, 12 bases remained unmatched. Germline CDR1 is SEHNR and CDR2 is FQNEAQ (reference sequence). This CDR3 is built from 16 residues. CDR3 bases: TGTGCCAGCAGTGATAAGCGGGGACTAGCCCTCAATGAGCAGTTCTTC. This gives the protein CASSDKRGLALNEQFF.

The chain links TRBV7-2 to TRBJ2-1, with D unresolved. V was cut by 2 bases and J by 4 bases, with 9 bases left in between. Germline values: CDR1 SGHTA, CDR2 FQGNSA. The CDR3 has 14 residues. The CDR3 DNA reads as TGTGCCAGCAGCTTACGTACCGTATACAATGAGCAGTTCTTC. Encoded protein: CASSLRTVYNEQFF.

The chain recombines TRBV30 with TRBJ1-2; 7 bases fit TRBD1. This CDR3 contains 12 residues. Trimming at V came to 7 bases and at J to 4 bases, leaving 6 bases not matched to a gene. From germline, CDR1 is GTSNPN and CDR2 SVGIG (reference sequence). The DNA of the CDR3 is TGTGCCTATCCGGGACAGCGCTATGGCTACACCTTC. Amino acid sequence: CAYPGQRYGYTF. The full variable domain, its missing parts supplied by reference TRBV30 and TRBJ1-2, is SQTIHQWPATLVQPVGSPLSLECTVEGTSNPNLYWYRQAAGRGLQLLFYSVGIGQISSEVPQNLSASRPQDRQFILSSKKLLLSDSGFYLCAYPGQRYGYTFGSGTRLTVV.

The chain combines TRBV19 with TRBJ1-1, with D possibly being TRBD1 (6 bases). CDR1 LNHDA and CDR2 SQIVND come from the germline V gene (reference sequence). V was cut by 4 bases and J by 7 bases, with 10 bases left in between. The CDR3 length is 12 residues. CDR3 DNA: TGTGCCAGTAGTAACCGAGGGGGTGAAGCTTTCTTT. Residues: CASSNRGGEAFF.

CDR3 residues: CASSLSPTAGTQFF. The CDR3 DNA follows: TGTGCCAGCAGTTTATCACCGACGGCAGGTACGCAGTTCTTC. V and J are TRBV27 and TRBJ2-1; no firm D call. Trimming removed 0 bases from V and 12 bases from J, with 15 bases in between. CDR1 MNHEY and CDR2 SMNVEV come from the germline V gene (reference sequence). This CDR3 is built from 14 residues.

The chain joins TRBV6-1 to TRBJ1-2, with no clear D. The CDR3 has 19 amino acids. Trimming cost V 2 bases and J 0 bases, with 22 bases left between them. CDR1 MNHNS and CDR2 SASEGT come from the germline V gene. In DNA, the CDR3 is TGTGCCAGCAGTGAAAATACTCATCCCCCTTGGGAAGCTAACTATGGCTACACCTTC. It codes for CASSENTHPPWEANYGYTF.